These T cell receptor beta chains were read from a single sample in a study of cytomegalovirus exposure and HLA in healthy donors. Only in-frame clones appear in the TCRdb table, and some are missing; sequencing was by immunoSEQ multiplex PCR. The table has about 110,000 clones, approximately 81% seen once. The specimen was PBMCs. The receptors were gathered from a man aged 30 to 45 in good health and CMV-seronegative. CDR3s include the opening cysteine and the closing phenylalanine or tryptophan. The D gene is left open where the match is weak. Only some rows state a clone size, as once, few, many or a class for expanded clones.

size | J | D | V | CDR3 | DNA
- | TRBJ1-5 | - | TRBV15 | CATSRPGASNQPQHF | TGTGCCACCAGCAGACCAGGGGCTAGCAATCAGCCCCAGCATTTT
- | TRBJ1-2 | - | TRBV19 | CASSSPLDYGYTF | TGTGCCAGTAGTTCTCCTTTAGACTATGGCTACACCTTC
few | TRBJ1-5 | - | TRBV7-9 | CASSPGENNQPQHF | TGTGCCAGCAGCCCCGGAGAGAATAATCAGCCCCAGCATTTT
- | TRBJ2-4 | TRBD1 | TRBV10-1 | CASRRQGQYF | TGCGCCAGCCGGAGACAGGGTCAGTACTTC
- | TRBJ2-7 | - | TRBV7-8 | CASSLDLIGEQYF | TGTGCCAGCAGTTTAGACCTAATCGGCGAGCAGTACTTC
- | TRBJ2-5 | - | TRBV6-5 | CASSYRGLQETQYF | TGTGCCAGCAGTTACAGGGGACTCCAAGAGACCCAGTACTTC
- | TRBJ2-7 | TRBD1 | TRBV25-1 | CASSEDRVIHEQYF | TGTGCCAGCAGTGAGGACAGGGTTATCCACGAGCAGTACTTC
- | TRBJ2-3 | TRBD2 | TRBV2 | CASGAPGLGVGDTQYF | TGTGCTTCTGGGGCTCCGGGACTAGGAGTGGGAGATACGCAGTATTTT
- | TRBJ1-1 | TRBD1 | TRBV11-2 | CASSLYTGQTNTEAFF | TGTGCCAGCAGCTTATACACGGGACAGACGAACACTGAAGCTTTCTTT
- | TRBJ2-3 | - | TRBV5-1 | CASSMGWGADTQYF | TGCGCCAGCAGCATGGGTTGGGGGGCAGATACGCAGTATTTT
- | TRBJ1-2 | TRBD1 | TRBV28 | CASKLTGIYGYTF | TGTGCCAGCAAATTGACAGGGATCTATGGCTACACCTTC
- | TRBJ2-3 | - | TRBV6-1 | CASSEVPGTDTQYF | TGTGCCAGCAGTGAGGTCCCAGGTACAGATACGCAGTATTTT
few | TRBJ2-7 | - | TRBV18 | CASSPLTWSSGYEQYF | TGTGCCAGCTCACCCTTAACGTGGAGTTCGGGCTACGAGCAGTACTTC
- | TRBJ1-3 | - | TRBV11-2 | CASSLVAGQSSGNTIYF | TGTGCCAGCAGCTTAGTAGCGGGCCAAAGCTCTGGAAACACCATATATTTT
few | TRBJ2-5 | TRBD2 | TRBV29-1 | CSVDLGGRRETQYF | TGCAGCGTTGATCTTGGCGGGAGAAGAGAGACCCAGTACTTC
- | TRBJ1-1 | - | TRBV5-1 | CASSRTTGNTEAFF | TGCGCCAGCAGCCGTACTACAGGGAACACTGAAGCTTTCTTT
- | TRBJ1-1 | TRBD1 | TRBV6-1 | CASSVRTGTVMNTEAFF | TGTGCCAGCAGTGTCAGGACCGGGACAGTGATGAACACTGAAGCTTTCTTT
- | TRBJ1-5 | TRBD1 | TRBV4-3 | CASSQDRGTEHQPQHF | TGCGCCAGCAGCCAAGATAGAGGGACAGAACATCAGCCCCAGCATTTT
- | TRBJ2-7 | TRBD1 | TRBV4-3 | CASSQDYRGIYEQYF | TGCGCCAGCAGCCAAGATTACAGGGGCATCTACGAGCAGTACTTC
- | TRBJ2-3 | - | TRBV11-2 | CASSQGSDTDTQYF | TGTGCCAGCAGTCAGGGATCGGACACAGATACGCAGTATTTT
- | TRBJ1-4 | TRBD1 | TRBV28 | CASTERTGAELFF | TGTGCCAGCACCGAAAGGACAGGGGCCGAACTGTTTTTT
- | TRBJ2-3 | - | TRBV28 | CASSHRSQADTQYF | TGTGCCAGCAGTCACCGGAGTCAAGCGGATACGCAGTATTTT
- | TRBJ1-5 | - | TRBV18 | CASSPRGGQPQHF | TGTGCCAGCTCACCCCGGGGGGGACAGCCCCAGCATTTT
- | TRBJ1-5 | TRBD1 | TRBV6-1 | CASSGDRGRRNDQPQHF | TGTGCCAGCAGTGGGGACAGGGGGCGAAGAAACGATCAGCCCCAGCATTTT
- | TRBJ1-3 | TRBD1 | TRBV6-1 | CASNRDRATNTIYF | TGTGCCAGCAACAGGGACAGGGCGACAAACACCATATATTTT
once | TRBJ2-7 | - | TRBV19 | CASSAGLGSFYEQYF | TGTGCCAGTAGTGCAGGACTGGGATCTTTCTACGAGCAGTACTTC
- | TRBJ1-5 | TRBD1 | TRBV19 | CASSPTQGVGQPQHF | TGTGCCAGTAGTCCCACCCAGGGGGTCGGTCAGCCCCAGCATTTT
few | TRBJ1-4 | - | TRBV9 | CASSPWGGLNEKLFF | TGTGCCAGCAGCCCCTGGGGAGGCCTGAATGAAAAACTGTTTTTT
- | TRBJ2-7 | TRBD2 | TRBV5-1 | CASRSSGRIHEQYF | TGCGCCAGCAGGTCCAGCGGGAGGATCCACGAGCAGTACTTC
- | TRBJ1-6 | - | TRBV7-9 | CASSLGHNTFPPLHF | TGTGCCAGCAGCTTAGGGCACAACACATTCCCACCCCTCCACTTT
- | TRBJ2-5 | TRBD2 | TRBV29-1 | CSVVPSGVETQYF | TGCAGCGTTGTCCCCAGCGGGGTCGAGACCCAGTACTTC
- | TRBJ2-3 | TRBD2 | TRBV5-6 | CASSELGGSGSTDTQYF | TGTGCCAGCAGCGAGCTGGGTGGGAGCGGGAGTACAGATACGCAGTATTTT
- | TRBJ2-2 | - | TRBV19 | CASSIQGRGTGELFF | TGTGCCAGTAGTATTCAGGGGAGGGGCACCGGGGAGCTGTTTTTT
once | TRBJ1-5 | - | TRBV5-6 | CASSLGEGNQPQHF | TGTGCCAGCAGCTTGGGGGAGGGGAATCAGCCCCAGCATTTT
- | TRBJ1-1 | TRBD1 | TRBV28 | CASSPGGGHTEAFF | TGTGCCAGCAGTCCAGGGGGCGGACACACTGAAGCTTTCTTT
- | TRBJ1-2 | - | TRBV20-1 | CSKGDGYTF | TGCAGTAAGGGGGACGGCTACACCTTC